This paragraph reports one T cell receptor (beta chain). The data belong to a study of T cell clonotyping in hematopoietic cell transplantation. Only in-frame clones appear in the TCRdb table, and some are missing; sequencing was by immunoSEQ multiplex PCR. The data contain 12,000 to 15,000 clones, about 94% of them singletons. V lost 6 bases to trimming and J lost 4 bases; unmatched junction nucleotides: 14. In germline, CDR1 is LNHDA, CDR2 SQIVND (reference sequence). The CDR3 consists of 16 residues. The sequenced sample was PBMCs, obtained 30 days after allogeneic stem cell transplant. The TCR comes from a male patient aged 55 to 69 who had an allogeneic stem cell transplant from an unrelated donor, so the T cells may come from the graft donor. Some clones in this sample may be carry-over from other donors' samples. This chain links TRBV19 with TRBJ1-2; 7 positions agree with TRBD1. CDR3 DNA: TGTGCCAGTAGAAAGACAGGGACCATGGCCATCTATGGCTACACCTTC. Amino acids: CASRKTGTMAIYGYTF. The entire variable domain, with the rest obtained from reference TRBV19 and TRBJ1-2, is as follows: DGGITQSPKYLFRKEGQNVTLSCEQNLNHDAMYWYRQDPGQGLRLIYYSQIVNDFQKGDIAEGYSVSREKKESFPLTVTSAQKNPTAFYLCASRKTGTMAIYGYTFGSGTRLTVV.